This passage covers 23 T cell receptor beta chains from one sample sequenced in a study of technical replicates of blood from several donors. Here immunoSEQ multiplex PCR was the method, and the copy in TCRdb shows in-frame clones only, minus some. Among over 65,000 clones listed, approximately 93% were seen once. The sequenced sample consisted of T cells isolated from PBMCs. These receptors all stem from a human donor in good health.

This chain joins TRBV27 and TRBJ1-1, with D unresolved. The germline V and J ends were trimmed by 7 bases and 4 bases, with 13 bases remaining between them. CDR3 length: 13 residues. Germline V gene lookup returns CDR1 MNHEY and CDR2 SMNVEV (reference sequence). CDR3 sequence: CASTNYPRTEAFF. As DNA, the CDR3 is TGTGCCAGCACCAACTACCCACGCACTGAAGCTTTCTTT.

V and J are TRBV14 and TRBJ2-7; D not certain. The V and J ends lost 0 bases and 6 bases respectively, with 6 bases between them. The CDR3 spans 12 residues. Germline CDR1 reads SGHDN; CDR2 reads FVKESK. In nucleotides, the CDR3 is TGTGCCAGCAGCCAAGATTCGGGCGAGCAGTACTTC. This codes for CASSQDSGEQYF.

This sequence joins TRBV19 and TRBJ1-1, with D unresolved. V lost 3 bases and J 4 bases, leaving 9 bases between the germline ends. The CDR3 consists of 13 residues. Germline lookup yields CDR1 LNHDA and CDR2 SQIVND (reference sequence). CDR3 protein: CASSISWSTEAFF. The DNA of the CDR3 is TGTGCCAGTAGTATTTCCTGGAGCACTGAAGCTTTCTTT.

This chain uses TRBV27 with TRBJ2-3; 12 bases are shared with TRBD2. V was clipped by 3 bases and J by 5 bases; unmatched bases: 6. Germline V CDR1 and CDR2: MNHEY, SMNVEV (reference sequence). This CDR3 has 16 residues. CDR3 region: CASSFLAGGEGDTQYF. Here the CDR3 DNA reads TGTGCCAGCAGTTTTCTAGCGGGAGGGGAAGGAGATACGCAGTATTTT.

This chain joins TRBV5-1 and TRBJ2-1; D uncertain. The V end was cut by 5 bases, the J end by 0 bases, with 12 bases between. This CDR3 region has 15 residues. The V gene's germline CDR1 is SGHRS and CDR2 YFSETQ. In DNA, the CDR3 is TGCGCCAGCAGTCGTTTCCCGAGCTCCTACAATGAGCAGTTCTTC. It specifies CASSRFPSSYNEQFF.

The rearrangement uses TRBV25-1 and TRBJ2-3; D remains unclear. The CDR3 runs 12 residues. CDR1 is MGHDK, CDR2 SYGVNS, per germline. V lost 1 base to trimming and J lost 3 bases, with 2 bases between them. For the CDR3, the DNA is TGTGCCAGCAGTGAATTAACAGATACGCAGTATTTT. Amino acid sequence: CASSELTDTQYF.

In regard to this clone: Other DNA sequences of this sample code for an identical CDR3. V usage is TRBV6-6 and J usage is TRBJ2-1, with D tentatively TRBD2 (5 bases). This CDR3 spans 13 amino acids. Trimming took off 8 bases at V and 1 base at J, with 9 bases between the two ends. CDR1 is MNHNY and CDR2 is SVGAGI in the germline V gene (reference sequence). The CDR3 coding sequence is TGTGCCAGCCGCGAGGGTTCCTACAATGAGCAGTTCTTC. Residues: CASREGSYNEQFF.

Here the CDR3 DNA reads TGCGCCAGCAGTGAGATGAGTCAGGGGAACACTGAAGCTTTCTTT. Its translation is CASSEMSQGNTEAFF. The chain uses TRBV10-2 and TRBJ1-1, with D maybe TRBD1 (5 bases). Germline loops: CDR1 WSHSY, CDR2 SAAADI. Deletions cut 2 bases from V and 1 base from J, with 11 bases between. The length of the CDR3 is 15 residues.

The chain uses TRBV30 and TRBJ1-1; D uncertain. The CDR3 contains 13 residues. Trimming took 3 bases from V and 3 from J, leaving 11 bases between them. Germline V gives CDR1 GTSNPN, CDR2 SVGIG (reference sequence). In DNA form, the CDR3 reads TGTGCCTGGAGGATGCGAGCGGACACTGAAGCTTTCTTT. Protein: CAWRMRADTEAFF.

The chain links TRBV6-5 to TRBJ1-1, with 10 bases fitting TRBD1. The CDR3 is made up of 15 amino acids. Germline V gene data show CDR1 as MNHEY and CDR2 as SVGAGI. V was pared by 7 bases and J by 2 bases, with 7 bases of the junction left unmatched. In DNA form, the CDR3 reads TGTGCCAGCACCACGGACAGGGGGGCTAACACTGAAGCTTTCTTT. Encoded protein: CASTTDRGANTEAFF.

The chain links TRBV29-1 to TRBJ2-1; 10 bases align to TRBD2. The CDR3 loop spans 17 amino acids. Per the germline V gene, CDR1 is SQVTM and CDR2 is ANQGSEA. The J segment lost 9 bases and the V segment lost 4 bases, leaving 18 bases of the junction unmatched. In nucleotides, the CDR3 is TGCAGCGTTGGAGGAGAGGGCGGAGCGGGAGGGCCAAGTGAGCAGTTCTTC. Residues: CSVGGEGGAGGPSEQFF.

The chain has TRBV7-9 and TRBJ1-5, with TRBD1 as a possible D gene (5 bases). Deletions cut 0 bases from V and 5 bases from J, with 8 bases between. CDR1 is SEHNR, CDR2 FQNEAQ, per germline (reference sequence). CDR3 length equals 14 residues. This chain's CDR3 is CASSLAGVDQPQHF. The CDR3 coding sequence is TGTGCCAGCAGCTTAGCAGGGGTCGATCAGCCCCAGCATTTT.

This rearrangement joins TRBV28 to TRBJ2-7; D is perhaps TRBD1 (6 bases). The CDR3 extends over 12 amino acids. Trimming stripped 8 bases from V and 4 bases from J, with 12 bases between. CDR1 is MDHEN, CDR2 SYDVKM, per germline. CDR3 coding DNA: TGTGCCAGCGGTGGGGGCATTTACGAGCAGTACTTC. Translated, it gives CASGGGIYEQYF.

The chain is built from TRBV19 and TRBJ2-1, with D possibly matching TRBD2 (6 bases). The CDR3 spans 15 residues. V gave up 5 bases and J gave up 5 bases, with 16 bases separating them. Germline V gene lookup returns CDR1 LNHDA and CDR2 SQIVND (reference sequence). CDR3 amino acids: CASSSAEGGHNEQFF. The CDR3 DNA follows: TGTGCCAGTAGTTCAGCGGAGGGTGGGCACAATGAGCAGTTCTTC.

The V call is TRBV29-1, the J call TRBJ1-2, with 7 bases lining up with TRBD1. The CDR3 extends over 14 amino acids. The germline V gene has CDR1 SQVTM and CDR2 ANQGSEA. V lost 3 bases to trimming and J lost 7 bases; unmatched junction nucleotides: 11. Here the CDR3 DNA reads TGCAGCGTTGATTCCGGCGGGACAGTATCTGGCTACACCTTC. Protein sequence: CSVDSGGTVSGYTF.

This chain joins TRBV30 and TRBJ1-2; D is perhaps TRBD1 (6 bases). The CDR3 extends over 13 amino acids. CDR1 is GTSNPN, CDR2 SVGIG, per germline (reference sequence). With 4 bases removed from V and 0 bases from J, the gap between germline ends came to 9 bases. CDR3 bases: TGTGCCTGGAAGACAGGTCCTAACTATGGCTACACCTTC. Its translation: CAWKTGPNYGYTF.

The chain employs TRBV7-9 and TRBJ2-3; tentatively, D is TRBD2 (6 bases). Per germline, CDR1 SEHNR and CDR2 FQNEAQ (reference sequence). Trimming stripped 3 bases from V and 0 bases from J, with 10 bases between. The CDR3 contains 15 residues. This CDR3 is CASSFYGGSTDTQYF. The CDR3 nucleotides are TGTGCCAGCAGCTTCTACGGGGGTAGCACAGATACGCAGTATTTT.

The rearrangement joins TRBV4-1 to TRBJ2-1; TRBD2 matches 12 bases. The V segment lost 0 bases and the J segment 3 bases; nucleotides outside the gene matches: 15. CDR1 is MGHRA, CDR2 YSYEKL, per germline. The CDR3 covers 21 residues. CDR3 in amino acids: CASSQDWRQDRLAGVYNEQFF. The CDR3 DNA is TGCGCCAGCAGCCAAGATTGGAGGCAGGACCGACTAGCGGGGGTCTACAATGAGCAGTTCTTC.

The rearrangement uses TRBV5-1 and TRBJ2-7; 9 positions match TRBD2. This CDR3 is built from 16 residues. Germline CDR1 and CDR2: SGHRS and YFSETQ. Losses at the gene ends were 2 bases for V and 5 bases for J; bases not matched to a gene: 11. CDR3 in DNA: TGCGCCAGCAGCTTTGGGGTGCGGGGGGGAATCAACGAGCAGTACTTC. As protein: CASSFGVRGGINEQYF.

V usage is TRBV10-3 and J usage is TRBJ1-2; 9 bases fit TRBD1. Trimming cost V 6 bases and J 6 bases; bases outside gene matches: 2. There are 12 residues in the CDR3. Looked up from germline, CDR1 is ENHRY and CDR2 is SYGVKD. The CDR3 region is CAIRDRGNGYTF. The CDR3 nucleotides are TGTGCCATCAGGGACAGGGGCAATGGCTACACCTTC.

This rearrangement joins TRBV6-5 to TRBJ1-1, with 7 bases aligning to TRBD1. Germline V CDR1 and CDR2: MNHEY, SVGAGI. The CDR3 runs to 16 residues. J lost 5 bases, V lost 2 bases, and 11 bases had no gene match. The CDR3 sequence: CASSYDRAVLETEAFF. Here the CDR3 DNA reads TGTGCCAGCAGTTACGACAGGGCCGTGTTGGAGACTGAAGCTTTCTTT.

This sequence joins TRBV7-3 and TRBJ1-2; the D gene is possibly TRBD1 (6 bases). Trimming removed 5 bases at V and 5 bases at J, with 12 bases between. CDR3 length: 13 amino acids. Germline V lookup: CDR1 SGHTA, CDR2 FQGTGA. The CDR3 is CASSGGQGYGYTF. The CDR3 nucleotides are TGTGCCAGCAGCGGAGGTCAGGGGTATGGCTACACCTTC. Full variable domain (remainder filled in from reference TRBV7-3 and TRBJ1-2): GAGVSQTPSNKVTEKGKYVELRCDPISGHTALYWYRQSLGQGPEFLIYFQGTGAADDSGLPNDRFFAVRPEGSVSTLKIQRTERGDSAVYLCASSGGQGYGYTFGSGTRLTVV.

Only one count was recorded for this clone. This rearrangement joins TRBV6-1 to TRBJ2-2; 14 bases are shared with TRBD2. This CDR3 comprises 17 residues. CDR1 is MNHNS, CDR2 SASEGT, per germline. With V trimmed by 4 bases and J by 2 bases, 3 bases remained unmatched. CDR3 in amino acids: CASSGLAGGPNTGELFF. CDR3 coding DNA: TGTGCCAGCAGTGGACTAGCGGGAGGGCCCAACACCGGGGAGCTGTTTTTT.